This T cell receptor beta chain was observed in a study of spatial heterogeneity in lung cancer. Study-wide context: Alpha-chain sequences were consistently detected less often than beta-chain sequences. Study-wide results and caveats: For expanded intratumoral alpha and beta TCRs, counts tracked tumor mutation counts. Of the expanded TCRs, ubiquitous and regional counts tracked the counts of ubiquitous and regional nonsynonymous mutations, respectively.

TCRdb reanalysed the 5' RACE reads using MiXCR and keeps one entry per CDR3 protein. The sample holds about 24,000 distinct CDR3 sequences, approximately 10% seen once. This clonotype has ten or more counts. What it binds is not known. Time point noted: sample taken at primary tumor resection. Samples were obtained from some 72 donors, all untreated early-stage non-small cell lung cancer patients. Whole RNA, isolated from tumor, nontumor lung or frozen PBMC, was sequenced without prior sorting. V was cut by 4 bases and J by 0 bases, with 9 bases left in between. In germline, CDR1 is MNHEY, CDR2 SMNVEV (reference sequence). The length of the CDR3 is 14 residues.

V gene TRBV27 combines with J gene TRBJ1-2; possibly TRBD1 for D (6 bases). Sequencing used lung tumor tissue, obtained at surgery. The receptor comes from a male donor with early-stage non-small cell lung cancer. The CDR3 coding sequence is TGTGCCAGCAGTTATACAGGGACTAACTATGGCTACACCTTC. Its translation is CASSYTGTNYGYTF.